This TCR beta chain was captured by sequencing in a study of PD-1 blockade in classical Hodgkin lymphoma. Notes on the study in general: Patients starting nivolumab less than 1 year after ASCT had lower diversity and were excluded from later analyses. The repertoire differences lack a defined cause, possibly disease activity or prior therapy. Compared with healthy donors, newly diagnosed patients reportedly showed lower baseline TCR diversity.

Time point denoted: cycle 4 day 1 (C4D1), after 6 weeks of nivolumab. Each patient relapsed following autologous stem cell transplantation, and prior brentuximab vedotin exposure differed. V was pared by 5 bases and J by 9 bases, with 14 bases between. Germline CDR1 and CDR2: SGHVS and FNYEAQ. The CDR3 runs to 13 residues. In regard to this clone: Its antigen remains unknown.

This table comes from immunoSEQ multiplex PCR, and its TCRdb copy is limited to in-frame clones, with some not included. The sample yields fewer than 45,000 clones, 66% seen once. The receptor was isolated from a human donor with classical Hodgkin lymphoma. The V call is TRBV7-6, the J call TRBJ1-3; D uncertain. Sequencing was performed on peripheral blood mononuclear cells (PBMCs), taken before the fourth cycle of nivolumab. The CDR3 sequence: CASSPQVEATIYF. DNA of the CDR3: TGTGCCAGCAGCCCGCAGGTGGAGGCCACCATATATTTT.